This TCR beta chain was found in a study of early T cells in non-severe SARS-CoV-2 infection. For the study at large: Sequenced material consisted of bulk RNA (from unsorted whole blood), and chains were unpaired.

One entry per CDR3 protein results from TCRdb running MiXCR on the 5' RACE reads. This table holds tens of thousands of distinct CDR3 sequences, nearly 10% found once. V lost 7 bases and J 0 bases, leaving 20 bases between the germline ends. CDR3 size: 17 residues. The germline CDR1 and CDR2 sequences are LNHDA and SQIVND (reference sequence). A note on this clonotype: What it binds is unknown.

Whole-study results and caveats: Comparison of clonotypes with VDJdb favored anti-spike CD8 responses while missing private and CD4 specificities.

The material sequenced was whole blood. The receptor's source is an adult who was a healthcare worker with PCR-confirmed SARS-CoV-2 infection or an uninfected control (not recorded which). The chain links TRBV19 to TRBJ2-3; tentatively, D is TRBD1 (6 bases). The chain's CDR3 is CASKASNRVTSTDTQYF. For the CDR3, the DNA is TGTGCCAGTAAGGCCTCTAACAGGGTAACAAGCACAGATACGCAGTATTTT.